The text below deals with one T cell receptor (beta chain). No antigen is known for it. These data belong to a study of cytomegalovirus exposure and HLA in healthy donors. Background on the study: HLA-typed donors were the source of approximately 80 million unique TCRs, which an early data release held. Study results and caveats: Presence/absence results assume similar sequencing depth per donor, which may not hold.

At collection, donors were nominally healthy, but unrecorded immune exposures were probable. Researchers ran the PCR with 60 Vbeta and 13 Jbeta primers. Profiling relied on immunoSEQ multiplex PCR, and the TCRdb table lists in-frame clones only, not all of them. Among roughly 70,000 clones, 74% were seen once, and the ten largest hold about an eighth. The germline CDR1 and CDR2 sequences are MNHEY and SVGAGI. The ends lost 6 bases at V and 7 bases at J; junction bases unmatched: 8. This CDR3 has 14 amino acids. Sequenced material: PBMCs. V is TRBV6-5 and J is TRBJ1-2; 10 nucleotides match TRBD1. The TCR originated in a human donor in good health. Here the CDR3 DNA reads TGTGCCAGCAGCCGACAGGGGGCGAGGAGTGGCTACACCTTC. This gives the protein CASSRQGARSGYTF.